Presented here are 16 T cell receptor beta chains from one specimen sequenced in a study of cytomegalovirus exposure and HLA in healthy donors. PCR primers comprised 60 Vbeta and 13 Jbeta primers. The assay was immunoSEQ multiplex PCR, and TCRdb's table has in-frame clones only and misses some. The sample table sets out 77,000 or so clones. Source material: PBMCs. Source of these receptors: a man younger than 40 in good health and CMV-seronegative.

V is TRBV5-1 and J is TRBJ2-5, with D possibly matching TRBD1 (7 bases). Germline V gene lookup returns CDR1 SGHRS and CDR2 YFSETQ. This CDR3 comprises 15 residues. V gave up 4 bases and J gave up 4 bases, with 17 bases separating them. This CDR3 is CASSAGPGQIETQYF. CDR3 in DNA: TGCGCCAGCAGCGCGGGACCGGGACAGATAGAGACCCAGTACTTC.

As concerns this clone: The sample holds other DNA sequences that translate to the same CDR3. V is TRBV29-1 and J is TRBJ1-1; weak D call: TRBD1 (6 bases). V was shortened by 7 bases and J by 3 bases, with 12 bases between the two germline ends. CDR1 and CDR2 (germline): SQVTM, ANQGSEA. CDR3 length: 12 residues. CDR3 sequence (DNA): TGCAGCGGGGGAGGGGGAGACACTGAAGCTTTCTTT. Translation: CSGGGGDTEAFF.

The J gene is TRBJ2-7, the V gene TRBV6-4, with no clear D. Germline CDR1 MRHNA, CDR2 SNTAGT. The CDR3 is 12 residues long. Between the trimmed V and J ends, which lost 6 bases and 7 bases, there was a span of 13 bases. Here the CDR3 reads CASSQSRWEQYF. CDR3 coding DNA: TGTGCCAGCAGCCAATCTAGGTGGGAGCAGTACTTC.

The chain has TRBV7-2 and TRBJ1-2; 7 nucleotides line up with TRBD1. Trimming removed 7 bases from V and 4 bases from J; junction bases left unmatched: 9. CDR3 length equals 14 residues. Germline V gene sequence: CDR1 SGHTA, CDR2 FQGNSA. The CDR3 reads CASNRDSAFYGYTF. The CDR3 DNA reads TGTGCCAGCAACCGGGACAGCGCCTTCTATGGCTACACCTTC. The variable domain in full, with the rest retrieved from reference TRBV7-2 and TRBJ1-2, is GAGVSQSPSNKVTEKGKDVELRCDPISGHTALYWYRQSLGQGLEFLIYFQGNSAPDKSGLPSDRFSAERTGGSVSTLTIQRTQQEDSAVYLCASNRDSAFYGYTFGSGTRLTVV.

The chain employs TRBV25-1 and TRBJ2-2; maybe TRBD2 (5 bases). Germline CDR1 is MGHDK and CDR2 is SYGVNS. V lost 1 base, J lost 4 bases, and 13 bases lay in between. The CDR3 is made up of 16 amino acids. CDR3 protein: CASSESDSEVTGELFF. CDR3 sequence (DNA): TGTGCCAGCAGTGAATCGGATAGCGAGGTCACCGGGGAGCTGTTTTTT.

The rearrangement uses TRBV5-4 and TRBJ2-7; no definite D call. The CDR3 spans 13 residues. Trimming removed 5 bases at V and 1 base at J, with 10 bases between. Germline CDR1 is SGHNT and CDR2 is YYREEE (reference sequence). The CDR3 is CASRAGFSYEQYF. In DNA, the CDR3 is TGTGCCAGCAGGGCCGGGTTTTCCTACGAGCAGTACTTC.

The chain joins TRBV19 to TRBJ1-2, with 10 bases aligning to TRBD1. With 1 base clipped from V and 8 bases from J, the junction kept 10 bases outside the gene matches. The CDR3 covers 16 residues. Germline CDR1 reads LNHDA; CDR2 reads SQIVND (reference sequence). The CDR3 bases are TGTGCCAGTAGTATAGGCCCGACAGGGGGCGCGGGCGGCTACACCTTC. Translating gives CASSIGPTGGAGGYTF.

The chain carries TRBV5-8 and TRBJ2-5; 9 nucleotides align to TRBD2. This CDR3 comprises 17 residues. Trimming cost V 3 bases and J 2 bases; bases outside gene matches: 11. Germline loops: CDR1 SGHTS, CDR2 YDEGEE. The CDR3 DNA follows: TGTGCCAGCAGCTGGGGTTTGGCGGGGGGGCGACAAGAGACCCAGTACTTC. Translating gives CASSWGLAGGRQETQYF.

The chain is built from TRBV4-2 and TRBJ2-2; TRBD2 is a possible D gene (6 bases). Trimming shortened V by 4 bases and J by 3 bases, and 18 bases separated the two germline ends. The V gene's germline CDR1 is LGHNA and CDR2 YNFKEQ. The CDR3 extends over 17 amino acids. CDR3 region: CASSPKGGTLYTGELFF. The CDR3 nucleotides read TGTGCCAGCAGCCCCAAAGGCGGGACTCTATACACCGGGGAGCTGTTTTTT.

This chain links TRBV19 with TRBJ2-2; TRBD1 aligns across 7 bases. Per germline, CDR1 LNHDA and CDR2 SQIVND (reference sequence). V was clipped by 6 bases and J by 6 bases; unmatched bases: 13. This CDR3 is built from 16 residues. The CDR3 is CASRRGRTGMAGELFF. The CDR3 DNA reads as TGTGCCAGTAGGCGTGGAAGGACAGGTATGGCCGGGGAGCTGTTTTTT. Full variable domain (remainder filled in from reference TRBV19 and TRBJ2-2): DGGITQSPKYLFRKEGQNVTLSCEQNLNHDAMYWYRQDPGQGLRLIYYSQIVNDFQKGDIAEGYSVSREKKESFPLTVTSAQKNPTAFYLCASRRGRTGMAGELFFGEGSRLTVL.

This chain links TRBV28 with TRBJ2-2; TRBD2 aligns across 13 bases. Germline loops: CDR1 MDHEN, CDR2 SYDVKM. Trimming cost V 9 bases and J 7 bases; bases outside gene matches: 5. The CDR3 is made up of 14 amino acids. As DNA, the CDR3 is TGTGCCAGTACGACTAGCGGGAGGCACGGGGAGCTGTTTTTT. Its protein product is CASTTSGRHGELFF.

The chain carries TRBV5-4 and TRBJ2-2, with 9 nucleotides matching TRBD2. V shed 5 bases, J shed 4 bases, and the junction held 9 bases outside the gene matches. CDR3 size: 16 residues. Germline CDR1 SGHNT, CDR2 YYREEE (reference sequence). CDR3 residues: CASRPMSGRSTGELFF. The CDR3 DNA is TGTGCCAGCAGACCCATGAGCGGGAGGAGCACCGGGGAGCTGTTTTTT.

The rearrangement joins TRBV6-6 to TRBJ1-4; no definite D call. V was pared by 6 bases and J by 8 bases, with 13 bases between. The CDR3 consists of 13 residues. Per germline, CDR1 MNHNY and CDR2 SVGAGI (reference sequence). This CDR3 reads CASSPRGGEKLFF. The CDR3 DNA follows: TGTGCCAGCAGCCCAAGAGGAGGCGAAAAACTGTTTTTT.

This chain's CDR3 is CASSHRGNEKLFF. The CDR3 DNA reads TGTGCCAGTTCACACAGGGGTAATGAAAAACTGTTTTTT. The rearrangement joins TRBV27 to TRBJ1-4, with TRBD1 matching 7 bases. The CDR3 loop spans 13 amino acids. Trimming took 9 bases from V and 4 from J; bases not matched to a gene: 5. Germline CDR1 MNHEY, CDR2 SMNVEV (reference sequence).

J is TRBJ2-7 and V is TRBV2; D not certain. V lost 6 bases to trimming and J lost 3 bases, with 9 bases between them. The CDR3 is 12 amino acids. Germline V gene data show CDR1 as SNHLY and CDR2 as FYNNEI. For the CDR3, the DNA is TGTGCCAGCAGGCAAACTGGCTACGAGCAGTACTTC. It encodes CASRQTGYEQYF.

The CDR3: CASSLGTVNGYTF. In DNA, the CDR3 is TGTGCCAGCAGCTTAGGGACAGTAAATGGCTACACCTTC. The gene calls are TRBV13 and TRBJ1-2; possibly TRBD1 for D (5 bases). The CDR3 sequence is 13 residues long. Looked up from germline, CDR1 is PRHDT and CDR2 is FYEKMQ (reference sequence). Trimming took 0 bases from V and 6 from J, leaving 8 bases between them.